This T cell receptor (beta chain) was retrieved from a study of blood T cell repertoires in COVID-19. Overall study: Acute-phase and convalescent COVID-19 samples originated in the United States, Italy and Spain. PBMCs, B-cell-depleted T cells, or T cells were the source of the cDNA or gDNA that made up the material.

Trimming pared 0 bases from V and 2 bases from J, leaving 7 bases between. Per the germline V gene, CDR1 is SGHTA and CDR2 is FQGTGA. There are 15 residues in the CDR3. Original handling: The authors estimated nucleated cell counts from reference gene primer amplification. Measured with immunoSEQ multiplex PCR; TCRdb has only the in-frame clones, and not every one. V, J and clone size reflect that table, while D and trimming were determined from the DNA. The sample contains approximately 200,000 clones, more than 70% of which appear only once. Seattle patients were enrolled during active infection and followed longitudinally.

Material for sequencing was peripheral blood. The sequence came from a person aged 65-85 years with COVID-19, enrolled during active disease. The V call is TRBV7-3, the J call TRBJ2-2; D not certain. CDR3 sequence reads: CASSLTSHNTGELFF. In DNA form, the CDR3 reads TGTGCCAGCAGCTTAACGAGTCATAACACCGGGGAGCTGTTTTTT.